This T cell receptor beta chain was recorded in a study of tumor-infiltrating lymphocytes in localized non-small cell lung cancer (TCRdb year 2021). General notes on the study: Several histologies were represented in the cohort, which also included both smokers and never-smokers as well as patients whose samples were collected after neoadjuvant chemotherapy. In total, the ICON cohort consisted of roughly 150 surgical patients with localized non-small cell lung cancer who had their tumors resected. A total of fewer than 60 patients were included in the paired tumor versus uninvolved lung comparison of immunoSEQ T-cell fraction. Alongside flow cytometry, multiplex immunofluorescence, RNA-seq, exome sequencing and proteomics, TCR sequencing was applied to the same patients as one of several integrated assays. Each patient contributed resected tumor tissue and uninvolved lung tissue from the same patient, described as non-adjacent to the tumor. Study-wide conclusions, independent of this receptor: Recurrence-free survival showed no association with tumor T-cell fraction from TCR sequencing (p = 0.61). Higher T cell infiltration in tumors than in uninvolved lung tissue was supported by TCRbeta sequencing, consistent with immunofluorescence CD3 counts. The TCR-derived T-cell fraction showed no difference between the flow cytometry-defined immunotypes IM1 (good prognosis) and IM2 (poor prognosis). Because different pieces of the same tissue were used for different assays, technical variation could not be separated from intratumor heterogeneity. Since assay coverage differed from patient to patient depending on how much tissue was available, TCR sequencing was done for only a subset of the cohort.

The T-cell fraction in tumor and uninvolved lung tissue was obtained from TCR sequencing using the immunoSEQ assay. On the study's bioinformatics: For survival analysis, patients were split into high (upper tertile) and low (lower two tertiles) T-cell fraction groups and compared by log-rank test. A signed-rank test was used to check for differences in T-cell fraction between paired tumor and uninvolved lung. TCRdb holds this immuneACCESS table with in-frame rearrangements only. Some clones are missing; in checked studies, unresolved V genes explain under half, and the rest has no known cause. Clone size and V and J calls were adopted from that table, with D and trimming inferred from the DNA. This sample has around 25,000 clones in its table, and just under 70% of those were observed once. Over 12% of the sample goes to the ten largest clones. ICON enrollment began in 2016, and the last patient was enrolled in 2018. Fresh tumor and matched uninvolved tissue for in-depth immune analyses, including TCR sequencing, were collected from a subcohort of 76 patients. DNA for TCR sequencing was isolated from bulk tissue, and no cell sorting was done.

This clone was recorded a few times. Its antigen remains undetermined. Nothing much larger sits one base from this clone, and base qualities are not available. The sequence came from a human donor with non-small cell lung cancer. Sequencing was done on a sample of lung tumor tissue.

CDR3 loop: CATADRAHQPQHF. The nucleotides are TGTGCCACCGCCGACAGGGCCCATCAGCCCCAGCATTTT. The V gene is TRBV6-1 and the J gene is TRBJ1-5, and 7 junction bases match TRBD1. Germline trimming amounts to 10 bases on V and 5 bases on J, with 8 as the count of junction bases outside the gene matches. Based on the germline V gene, the CDR1 and CDR2 sequences are MNHNS and SASEGT. The CDR3 runs 13 amino acids, cysteine and phenylalanine included. Only the CDR3 portion is preserved as DNA: 39 bases, with reading frame beginning at the first base.